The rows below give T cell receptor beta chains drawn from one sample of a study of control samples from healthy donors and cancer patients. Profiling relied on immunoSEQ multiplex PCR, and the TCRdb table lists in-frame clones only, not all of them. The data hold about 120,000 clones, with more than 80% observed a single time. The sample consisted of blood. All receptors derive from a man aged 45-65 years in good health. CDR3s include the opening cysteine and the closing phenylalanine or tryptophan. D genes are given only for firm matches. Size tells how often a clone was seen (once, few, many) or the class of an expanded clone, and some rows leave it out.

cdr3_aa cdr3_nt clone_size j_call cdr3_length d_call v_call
CASSYAGNYGYTF TGTGCCAGCAGTTACGCCGGAAACTATGGCTACACCTTC . TRBJ1-2 13 . TRBV6-6
CASSPLVSKDTQYF TGCGCCAGCAGCCCCCTTGTTTCGAAAGATACGCAGTATTTT . TRBJ2-3 14 . TRBV5-1
CASSPSTETEAFF TGTGCCAGCAGCCCTTCCACGGAGACTGAAGCTTTCTTT . TRBJ1-1 13 . TRBV7-2
CASTSFRGLNTEAFF TGTGCCAGCACATCCTTCAGGGGATTGAACACTGAAGCTTTCTTT . TRBJ1-1 15 . TRBV7-8
CASSWWNTEAFF TGTGCCAGCAGCTGGTGGAACACTGAAGCTTTCTTT . TRBJ1-1 12 . TRBV7-2
CAWSQGQGFFEQYF TGTGCCTGGAGCCAGGGACAGGGTTTCTTCGAGCAGTACTTC . TRBJ2-7 14 TRBD1 TRBV30
CASSVDGRTDTQYF TGTGCCAGCAGCGTAGACGGGCGCACAGATACGCAGTATTTT . TRBJ2-3 14 . TRBV9
CASSPLAGNLEKLFF TGTGCCAGCAGCCCCCTTGCAGGGAATCTTGAAAAACTGTTTTTT . TRBJ1-4 15 . TRBV11-2
CASSLLGAGTGAYEQYF TGTGCCAGCAGCTTACTAGGGGCAGGGACAGGAGCCTACGAGCAGTACTTC . TRBJ2-7 17 TRBD1 TRBV11-2
CASSLDRWQETQYF TGTGCCAGCAGCTTAGATAGGTGGCAAGAGACCCAGTACTTC . TRBJ2-5 14 . TRBV7-2
CSFSRADTQYF TGCAGCTTCTCCAGGGCAGATACGCAGTATTTT . TRBJ2-3 11 . TRBV29-1
CASTARTSSYEQYF TGTGCCAGTACCGCCCGGACAAGCTCCTACGAGCAGTACTTC once TRBJ2-7 14 . TRBV19
CAWRLRSGNIQYF TGTGCCTGGAGGCTCCGGAGCGGAAACATTCAGTACTTC once TRBJ2-4 13 . TRBV30
CASSAPRGDRTSHTQYF TGTGCCAGCAGCGCCCCACGGGGGGACAGAACTTCGCATACGCAGTATTTT . TRBJ2-3 17 . TRBV9
CASSQDRPFSGNTIYF TGTGCCAGTAGCCAGGACAGGCCGTTCTCTGGAAACACCATATATTTT . TRBJ1-3 16 TRBD1 TRBV19
CASSSPGQRYKQYF TGTGCCAGCAGCTCACCGGGACAGAGATACAAGCAGTACTTC . TRBJ2-7 14 TRBD1 TRBV7-9
CASSDRQGFQPQHF TGTGCCAGCAGTGATCGACAGGGATTTCAGCCCCAGCATTTT . TRBJ1-5 14 TRBD1 TRBV2
CASSLEVRPGFTDTQYF TGTGCCAGCAGCTTAGAGGTTCGTCCGGGCTTCACAGATACGCAGTATTTT . TRBJ2-3 17 . TRBV7-9
CATSEAGDEKLFF TGTGCCACCAGTGAGGCAGGGGATGAAAAACTGTTTTTT . TRBJ1-4 13 . TRBV24-1
CASSSLNRGPNSPLHF TGTGCCAGCAGCTCCCTAAACAGGGGACCAAATTCACCCCTCCACTTT . TRBJ1-6 16 TRBD1 TRBV7-8
CASSPQGDGLYPLMNTEAFF TGTGCCAGCAGCCCACAGGGGGACGGTCTTTACCCCCTGATGAACACTGAAGCTTTCTTT . TRBJ1-1 20 TRBD1 TRBV27
CASSLERGAYEQYF TGTGCCAGCAGCTTAGAACGGGGCGCCTACGAGCAGTACTTC . TRBJ2-7 14 . TRBV11-2
CASRPLAGGGEQYF TGTGCCAGCAGACCGCTAGCGGGGGGGGGCGAGCAGTACTTC . TRBJ2-7 14 TRBD2 TRBV3-1/TRBV3-2
CASSLGQGNYGYTF TGCGCCAGCAGCTTGGGGCAGGGTAACTATGGCTACACCTTC once TRBJ1-2 14 . TRBV5-1
CASSQVLAGVSDTQYF TGCGCCAGCAGCCAAGTACTAGCGGGGGTCTCAGATACGCAGTATTTT . TRBJ2-3 16 TRBD2 TRBV4-3
CASSPGQGVAGELFF TGTGCCAGCAGCCCGGGACAGGGGGTGGCCGGGGAGCTGTTTTTT . TRBJ2-2 15 TRBD1 TRBV6-5
CASSSDPLGVYEQCF TGTGCCAGCAGTTCCGACCCTTTAGGGGTCTACGAGCAGTGCTTC . TRBJ2-7 15 . TRBV27
CASSWGRGGGNSPLHF TGTGCCAGCAGTTGGGGGAGGGGGGGAGGTAATTCACCCCTCCACTTT . TRBJ1-6 16 . TRBV6-6
CASRPIAGAIGEQYF TGTGCCAGCAGACCAATAGCGGGGGCTATTGGCGAGCAGTACTTC . TRBJ2-7 15 TRBD2 TRBV7-2
CASSLGPATRGNTIYF TGTGCCAGCAGCTTAGGACCAGCGACGAGAGGAAACACCATATATTTT once TRBJ1-3 16 . TRBV7-9
CASSPQGTEAFF TGTGCCAGCTCACCACAGGGCACTGAAGCTTTCTTT . TRBJ1-1 12 . TRBV18
CASSLVAGANTGELFF TGCGCCAGCAGCTTGGTTGCGGGGGCGAACACCGGGGAGCTGTTTTTT . TRBJ2-2 16 TRBD2 TRBV5-1
CASSLEGSQETQYF TGCGCCAGCAGCTTGGAAGGCAGTCAAGAGACCCAGTACTTC . TRBJ2-5 14 . TRBV5-1
CASSVFGGGDTQYF TGTGCCAGCAGCGTATTCGGGGGAGGAGATACGCAGTATTTT . TRBJ2-3 14 . TRBV9
CASVGRGLLGTNEKLFF TGTGCCTCAGTGGGCAGGGGGCTCCTCGGGACTAATGAAAAACTGTTTTTT . TRBJ1-4 17 TRBD1 TRBV19
CASSYEGDYGYTF TGTGCCAGCAGTTACGAGGGGGACTATGGCTACACCTTC . TRBJ1-2 13 . TRBV6-5